The 16 T cell receptor beta chains below all came from one sample that was sequenced in a study of T cells in Graves' hyperthyroidism and ophthalmopathy. It was RNA transcripts that yielded the amplified TCR beta CDR3 regions. The HTBI primer set served for first-round RT-PCR of the TCR CDR3. TCRdb independently ran MiXCR on the multiplex PCR reads; one entry per CDR3 protein. The sample lists over 500,000 distinct CDR3 sequences, 40% to 50% occurring once. Material for sequencing was peripheral blood or thyroid tissue (not recorded which). All receptors come from an adult woman with Graves' disease, either hyperthyroidism or ophthalmopathy (not recorded which).

This sequence joins TRBV25-1 and TRBJ2-5; 11 bases line up with TRBD1. Germline-derived CDR1 and CDR2 are MGHDK and SYGVNS. The CDR3 runs 15 residues. Germline trimming cut 4 bases from V and 5 bases from J; bases unmatched to any gene: 6. CDR3 sequence reads: CASSVGDRGTETQYF. For the CDR3, the DNA is TGTGCCAGCAGTGTGGGGGACAGGGGGACGGAGACCCAGTACTTC. The full variable domain, with the rest looked up from reference TRBV25-1 and TRBJ2-5, is EADIYQTPRYLVIGTGKKITLECSQTMGHDKMYWYQQDPGMELHLIHYSYGVNSTEKGDLSSESTVSRIRTEHFPLTLESARPSHTSQYLCASSVGDRGTETQYFGPGTRLLVL.

A note on this clonotype: Compared with germline, one end of the junction differs, possibly owing to a read error. This sequence joins TRBV7-8 and TRBJ2-6, with 8 bases that match TRBD1. The CDR3 is made up of 12 amino acids. Germline CDR1 and CDR2: SGHVS and FQNEAQ. This CDR3 reads CASSRPGGTEAF. In DNA, the CDR3 is TGTGCCAGCAGCCGACCAGGGGGCACTGAAGCTTTC.

The chain employs TRBV11-1 and TRBJ1-5; D gene uncertain. Trimming removed 5 bases at V and 4 bases at J, with 15 bases between. Germline V gene lookup returns CDR1 SGHAT and CDR2 FQDESV (reference sequence). There are 15 residues in the CDR3. The CDR3 nucleotides are TGTGCCAGCAGCCCCGGCGACTTTTGGAATCAGCCCCAGCATTTT. Translated: CASSPGDFWNQPQHF.

This clonotype was observed at least ten times. The CDR3 spells CASSQTGIEAFF. CDR3 bases: TGTGCCAGCAGCCAGACAGGAATTGAAGCTTTCTTT. This chain connects TRBV7-2 to TRBJ1-1, with D possibly matching TRBD1 (6 bases). This CDR3 comprises 12 residues. The V end was cut by 5 bases, the J end by 7 bases, with 11 bases between. Germline values: CDR1 SGHTA, CDR2 FQGNSA.

This clonotype was picked up many times. The rearrangement links TRBV5-1 to TRBJ2-5; no clear D. This CDR3 has 13 residues. Germline V gene sequence: CDR1 SGHRS, CDR2 YFSETQ. Trimming pared 4 bases from V and 2 bases from J, leaving 9 bases between. The CDR3 DNA sequence: TGCGCCAGCAGCCCTGGGTCACAAGAGACCCAGTACTTC. Residues: CASSPGSQETQYF.

This clonotype was detected once. The rearrangement uses TRBV7-2 and TRBJ2-2; TRBD2 matches at 7 bases. With V trimmed by 1 base and J by 5 bases, 10 bases remained unmatched. The CDR3 totals 17 residues. CDR1 is SGHTA and CDR2 is FQGNSA in the germline V gene. CDR3 amino acids: CASSLVGWRESTGELFF. The DNA of the CDR3 is TGTGCCAGCAGCTTAGTGGGGTGGCGGGAGTCTACCGGGGAGCTGTTTTTT.

This chain joins TRBV12-3 or TRBV12-4 and TRBJ2-7; D tentatively reads TRBD1 or TRBD2 (6 bases each). This CDR3 region has 16 residues. V dropped 5 bases and J dropped 0 bases, with 17 bases sitting between them. DNA for the CDR3: TGTGCCAGCAGTGAGTTGGGGGGCTTAAGCTCCTACGAGCAGTACTTC. Residues: CASSELGGLSSYEQYF.

This chain links TRBV2 with TRBJ2-1, with D tentatively TRBD2 (6 bases). Germline loops: CDR1 SNHLY, CDR2 FYNNEI. The V end was cut by 6 bases, the J end by 10 bases, with 13 bases between. This CDR3 is built from 12 residues. The CDR3 DNA reads as TGTGCCAGCAGCCTTAGCGGTTGGGAGCAGTTCTTC. Translation: CASSLSGWEQFF.

This clonotype was recorded once. CDR3 in DNA: TGTGCCAGCGCCTCACTCCCGGGGGAGACCCAGTACTTC. Translating gives CASASLPGETQYF. The chain joins TRBV2 to TRBJ2-5; a weak D match, TRBD2 (5 bases). V lost 8 bases and J 5 bases, leaving 15 bases between the germline ends. Germline V gene lookup returns CDR1 SNHLY and CDR2 FYNNEI. The CDR3 covers 13 residues.

This clonotype came up once. The chain uses TRBV5-1 and TRBJ1-6; a weak D match, TRBD1 (5 bases). The CDR3 contains 16 residues. Germline CDR1 and CDR2: SGHRS and YFSETQ. V lost 1 base, J lost 5 bases, and 13 bases lay in between. CDR3 coding DNA: TGCGCCAGCAGCTTGCGAGGGGACGGCAATAATTCACCCCTCCACTTT. This gives the protein CASSLRGDGNNSPLHF.

This chain connects TRBV4-2 to TRBJ1-3; D remains unclear. Germline V gives CDR1 LGHNA, CDR2 YNFKEQ. The V end lost 1 base, the J end lost 0 bases, and 10 bases lay between the germline ends. The CDR3 runs 16 residues. DNA for the CDR3: TGTGCCAGCAGCCAAGTTCCAGGACGCTCTGGAAACACCATATATTTT. Translating it yields CASSQVPGRSGNTIYF.

V and J are TRBV14 and TRBJ1-6; D gene uncertain. The CDR3 spans 15 residues. V gave up 6 bases and J gave up 9 bases, with 18 bases separating them. Germline V gene data show CDR1 as SGHDN and CDR2 as FVKESK. CDR3 DNA sequence: TGTGCCAGCAGTTTTTCCCCAGACGCTGGTTCACCCCTCCACTTT. Translating gives CASSFSPDAGSPLHF. The full variable domain, its missing parts supplied by reference TRBV14 and TRBJ1-6, is EAGVTQFPSHSVIEKGQTVTLRCDPISGHDNLYWYRRVMGKEIKFLLHFVKESKQDESGMPNNRFLAERTGGTYSTLKVQPAELEDSGVYFCASSFSPDAGSPLHFGNGTRLTVT.

The chain has TRBV25-1 and TRBJ2-5, with a weak D call TRBD2 (5 bases). This CDR3 comprises 16 residues. The V end lost 4 bases, the J end lost 2 bases, and 17 bases lay between the germline ends. Germline lookup yields CDR1 MGHDK and CDR2 SYGVNS. The CDR3 sequence is CASSAAWSGRQETQYF. For the CDR3, the DNA is TGTGCCAGCAGTGCCGCCTGGAGCGGAAGGCAAGAGACCCAGTACTTC.

The chain links TRBV7-6 to TRBJ1-4; maybe TRBD1 (5 bases). Germline V gene lookup returns CDR1 SGHVS and CDR2 FNYEAQ. The germline V and J ends were trimmed by 5 bases and 8 bases, with 27 bases remaining between them. This CDR3 is 18 amino acids long. CDR3 sequence reads: CASSPRRIDSYSNEKLFF. In DNA form, the CDR3 reads TGTGCCAGCAGCCCCCGACGCATCGACAGTTATAGTAACGAAAAACTGTTTTTT. Using reference TRBV7-6 and TRBJ1-4 for the parts outside the CDR3, the full variable domain is GAGVSQSPRYKVTKRGQDVALRCDPISGHVSLYWYRQALGQGPEFLTYFNYEAQQDKSGLPNDRFSAERPEGSISTLTIQRTEQRDSAMYRCASSPRRIDSYSNEKLFFGSGTQLSVL.

The rearrangement joins TRBV29-1 to TRBJ1-3; D not certain. Trimming took 6 bases from V and 7 from J, leaving 4 bases between them. The CDR3 runs to 9 residues. Germline CDR1 and CDR2: SQVTM and ANQGSEA. DNA for the CDR3: TGCAGCGTCCGGAACACCATATATTTT. It specifies CSVRNTIYF.

With regard to this clonotype: This CDR3 is missing its conserved last phenylalanine or tryptophan, likely due to a read error. The CDR3 DNA follows: TGTGCCAGCAGTTACGAAGGGGAAAACGAGCAGTACCTC. Translation gives CASSYEGENEQYL. The chain carries TRBV6-2 or TRBV6-3 and TRBJ2-7, with D possibly being TRBD1 (5 bases). This CDR3 comprises 13 residues. Germline CDR1 MNHEY, CDR2 SVGEGT. With 2 bases removed from V and 5 bases from J, the gap between germline ends came to 10 bases.